The present T cell receptor (beta chain) was sequenced within a study of cytomegalovirus exposure and HLA in healthy donors. In the study overall: About 82 million unique TCRs from HLA-typed donors were held in an early release of data. In terms of ancestry, the Caucasian-associated cluster contained about four fifths of the 398 genotyped donors.

A remark on this clone: Its specificity is unknown.

Amplification used 60 Vbeta primers and 13 Jbeta primers. Profiled with immunoSEQ multiplex PCR; TCRdb holds only in-frame clones, not every one. Among 120,000 or so clones listed, approximately 85% were seen once. The study's findings and limits: A later analysis showed HLA-associated TCR beta chains outstripping equally common others in clonal expansion.

The sequenced sample consisted of PBMCs. The receptor's source is a male donor in good health and CMV-seropositive.

The CDR3 sequence is CASSENGLTTGELFF. In nucleotides, the CDR3 is TGCGCCAGCAGCGAGAACGGACTAACCACCGGGGAGCTGTTTTTT. V gene TRBV5-1 combines with J gene TRBJ2-2; D perhaps matches TRBD2 (6 bases). Trimming shortened V by 4 bases and J by 4 bases, and 14 bases separated the two germline ends. The CDR3 contains 15 residues. From germline, CDR1 is SGHRS and CDR2 YFSETQ. Supplemented by reference TRBV5-1 and TRBJ2-2, the full variable domain reads KAGVTQTPRYLIKTRGQQVTLSCSPISGHRSVSWYQQTPGQGLQFLFEYFSETQRNKGNFPGRFSGRQFSNSRSEMNVSTLELGDSALYLCASSENGLTTGELFFGEGSRLTVL.